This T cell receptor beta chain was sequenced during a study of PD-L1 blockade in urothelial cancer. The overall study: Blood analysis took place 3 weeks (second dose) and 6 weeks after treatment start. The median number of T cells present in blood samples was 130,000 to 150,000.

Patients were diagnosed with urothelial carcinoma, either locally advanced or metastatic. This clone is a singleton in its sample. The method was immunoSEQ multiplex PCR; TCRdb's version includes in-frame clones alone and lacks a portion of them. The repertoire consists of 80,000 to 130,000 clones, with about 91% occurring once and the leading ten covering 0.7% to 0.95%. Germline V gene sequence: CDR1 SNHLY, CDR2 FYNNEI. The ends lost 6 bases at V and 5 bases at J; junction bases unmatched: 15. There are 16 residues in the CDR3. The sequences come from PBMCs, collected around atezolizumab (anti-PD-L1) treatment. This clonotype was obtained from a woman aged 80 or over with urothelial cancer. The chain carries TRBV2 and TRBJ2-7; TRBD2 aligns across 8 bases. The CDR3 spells CASSPYLTSGDHEQYF. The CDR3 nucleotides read TGTGCCAGCAGCCCGTACTTAACTAGCGGAGACCACGAGCAGTACTTC.